This T cell receptor (beta chain) derives from a study of response to subunit inactivated influenza vaccine. V was pared by 0 bases and J by 15 bases, with 21 bases between. The CDR3 is 15 amino acids. Germline values: CDR1 MNHEY, CDR2 SVGEGT. Study observations and caveats: The authors put forward the suggestion that each seasonal influenza vaccination may bring in only a limited number of new T cells.

One entry per CDR3 protein results from TCRdb running MiXCR on the RT-PCR reads. The table lists 590,000 or so distinct CDR3 sequences, around 13% of them singletons, with roughly 7.2% in the top ten. This clonotype was counted at least ten times. Its antigen remains unidentified. The sample here was PBMCs from blood, taken less than 15 days before vaccination. The sequence came from a man in his forties or fifties who received an inactivated influenza vaccine. The V gene is TRBV6-2 or TRBV6-3, the J gene TRBJ2-1; TRBD1 might be the D (6 bases). This chain's CDR3 is CASSYSVDTGLALFF. The CDR3 DNA follows: TGTGCCAGCAGTTACTCGGTTGATACAGGGTTGGCTCTGTTCTTC.